The clone carrying this TCR beta chain came up a few times. Its antigen is not identified. CDR3 length: 17 residues. J gave up 6 bases and V 2 bases, and 11 bases lay outside the gene matches. Germline CDR1 SGHAT, CDR2 FQNNGV. This specimen comes from a study of cytomegalovirus exposure and HLA in healthy donors. Regarding the study as a whole: Some V segments, including TRBV6-2 and TRBV6-3, were excluded as indistinguishable. The HLA-A and HLA-B alleles of most subjects were reportedly predicted accurately from TCR beta sequences.

Primers included in the PCR were 60 Vbeta and 13 Jbeta primers. Assay: immunoSEQ multiplex PCR; the TCRdb copy retains only in-frame clones and omits some. The sample contains 150,000 to 200,000 clones, over 60% of which appear only once. The gene calls are TRBV11-2 and TRBJ1-2; TRBD1 matches 11 bases. This receptor was taken from a man aged 18-30 years in good health and CMV-seronegative. The sequencing input was PBMCs. The CDR3 bases are TGTGCCAGCAGCTTACAACCGGGACAGGGGGGTTCTAATGGCTACACCTTC. Translating it yields CASSLQPGQGGSNGYTF.